In its sample, the clone carrying this T cell receptor beta chain was seen a few times. Its specificity is not known. Using quantitative 5'-RACE with molecular barcodes, the authors made TCR beta libraries. TCRdb itself ran the 5' RACE reads through MiXCR, one entry per CDR3 protein. The data hold some 270,000 distinct CDR3 sequences, with roughly 18% observed a single time. The data originate from a study of CD8 T cells in ankylosing spondylitis. Study findings and constraints: Clones linked to disease were reported to show significant enrichment in matched ankylosing spondylitis synovial fluid. With a CD8+ phenotype, disease-linked clones were relatively rare in peripheral blood. Apparently characteristic of ankylosing spondylitis blood was a TCR beta motif (roughly eight highly homologous variants).

Trimming took 5 bases from V and 6 from J; bases not matched to a gene: 7. Germline V gives CDR1 SEHNR, CDR2 FQNEAQ (reference sequence). This CDR3 comprises 14 residues. The chain is built from TRBV7-9 and TRBJ2-1; 7 positions agree with TRBD2. Material for sequencing was blood, either unsorted or a sorted T cell fraction (not recorded which). The sequence was collected from a male donor with ankylosing spondylitis or in good health (not recorded which). The CDR3 coding sequence is TGTGCCAGCAGCCGCGGGGGAGGGAGCAATGAGCAGTTCTTC. Amino acid sequence: CASSRGGGSNEQFF.